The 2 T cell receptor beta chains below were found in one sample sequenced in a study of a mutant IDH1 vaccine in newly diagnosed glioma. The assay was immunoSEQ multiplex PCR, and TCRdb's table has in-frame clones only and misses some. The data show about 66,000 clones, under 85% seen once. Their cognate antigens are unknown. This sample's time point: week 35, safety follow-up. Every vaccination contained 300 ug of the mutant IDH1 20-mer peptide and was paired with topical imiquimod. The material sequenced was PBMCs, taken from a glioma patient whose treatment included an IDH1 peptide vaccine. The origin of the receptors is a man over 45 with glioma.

The CDR3 sequence: CASSLEVRELGEQFF. The DNA of the CDR3 is TGCGCCAGCAGCTTGGAAGTCAGGGAATTAGGTGAGCAGTTCTTC. The chain combines TRBV5-1 with TRBJ2-1, with D possibly matching TRBD1 (5 bases). The CDR3 extends over 15 amino acids. Germline CDR1 SGHRS, CDR2 YFSETQ. The germline V and J ends were trimmed by 0 bases and 9 bases, with 16 bases remaining between them.

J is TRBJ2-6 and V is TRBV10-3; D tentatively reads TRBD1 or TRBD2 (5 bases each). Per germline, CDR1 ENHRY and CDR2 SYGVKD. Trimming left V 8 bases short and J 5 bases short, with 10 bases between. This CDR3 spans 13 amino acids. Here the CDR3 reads CAISPGRANVLTF. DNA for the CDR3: TGTGCCATCTCTCCGGGGCGGGCCAACGTCCTGACTTTC.